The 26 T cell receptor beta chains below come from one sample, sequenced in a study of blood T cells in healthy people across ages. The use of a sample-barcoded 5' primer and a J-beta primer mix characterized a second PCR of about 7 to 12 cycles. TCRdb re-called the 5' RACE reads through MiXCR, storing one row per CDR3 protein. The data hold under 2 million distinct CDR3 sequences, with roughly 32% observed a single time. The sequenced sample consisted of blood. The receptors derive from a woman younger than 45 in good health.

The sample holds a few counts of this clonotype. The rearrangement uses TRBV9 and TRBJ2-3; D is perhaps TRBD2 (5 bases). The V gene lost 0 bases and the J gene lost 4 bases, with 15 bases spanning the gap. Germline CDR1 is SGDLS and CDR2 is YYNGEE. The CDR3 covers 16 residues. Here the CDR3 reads CASSVESGERSDTQYF. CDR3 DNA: TGTGCCAGCAGCGTAGAGTCTGGGGAGAGGTCAGATACGCAGTATTTT.

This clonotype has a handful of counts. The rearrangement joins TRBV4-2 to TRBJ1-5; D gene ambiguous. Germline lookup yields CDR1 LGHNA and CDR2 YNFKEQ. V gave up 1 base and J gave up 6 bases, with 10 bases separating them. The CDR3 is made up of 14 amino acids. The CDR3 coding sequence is TGTGCCAGCAGCCAAGGAGGCAACTCTCAGCCCCAGCATTTT. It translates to CASSQGGNSQPQHF.

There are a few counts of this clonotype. The CDR3 protein is CASGGNEQYF. For the CDR3, the DNA is TGTGCCAGCGGCGGAAACGAGCAGTACTTC. The genes are TRBV12-3 or TRBV12-4 and TRBJ2-7, with D hard to call. The CDR3 runs to 10 residues. The V end was cut by 8 bases, the J end by 5 bases, with 7 bases between.

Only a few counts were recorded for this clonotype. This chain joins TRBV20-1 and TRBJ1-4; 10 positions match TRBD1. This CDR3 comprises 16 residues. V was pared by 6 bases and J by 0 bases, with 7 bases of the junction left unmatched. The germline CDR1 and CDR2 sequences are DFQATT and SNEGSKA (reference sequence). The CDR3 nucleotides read TGCAGTGCGAGGGCTGGACAGGGGGCAACTAATGAAAAACTGTTTTTT. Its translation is CSARAGQGATNEKLFF.

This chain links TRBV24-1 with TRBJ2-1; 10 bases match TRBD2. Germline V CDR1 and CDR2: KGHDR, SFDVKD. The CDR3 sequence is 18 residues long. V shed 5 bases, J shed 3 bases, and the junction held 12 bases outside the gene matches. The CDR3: CATSVGTRTSGNYNEQFF. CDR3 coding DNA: TGTGCCACCAGTGTTGGGACGAGGACTAGCGGAAACTACAATGAGCAGTTCTTC.

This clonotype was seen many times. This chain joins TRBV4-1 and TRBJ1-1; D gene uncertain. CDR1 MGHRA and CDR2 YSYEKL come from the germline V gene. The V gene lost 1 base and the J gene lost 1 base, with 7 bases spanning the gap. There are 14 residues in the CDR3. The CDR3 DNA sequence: TGCGCCAGCAGCCAAGTTACCGCGAACACTGAAGCTTTCTTT. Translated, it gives CASSQVTANTEAFF.

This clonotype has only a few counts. The CDR3 region has the DNA TGCGCCAGCAGCTGGGGACAGATAAATACCTACGAGCAGTACTTC. Protein product: CASSWGQINTYEQYF. The rearrangement uses TRBV5-1 and TRBJ2-7; 7 nucleotides agree with TRBD1. The CDR3 consists of 15 residues. Germline CDR1 SGHRS, CDR2 YFSETQ. Trimming at V came to 3 bases and at J to 2 bases, leaving 8 bases not matched to a gene.

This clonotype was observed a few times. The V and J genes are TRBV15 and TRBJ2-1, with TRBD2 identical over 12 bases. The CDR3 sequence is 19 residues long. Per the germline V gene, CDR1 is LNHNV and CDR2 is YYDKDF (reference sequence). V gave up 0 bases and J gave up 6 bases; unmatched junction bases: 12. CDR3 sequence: CATSRDTRTSGVSGNEQFF. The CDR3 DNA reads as TGTGCCACCAGCAGAGACACGCGGACTAGCGGGGTATCAGGCAATGAGCAGTTCTTC.

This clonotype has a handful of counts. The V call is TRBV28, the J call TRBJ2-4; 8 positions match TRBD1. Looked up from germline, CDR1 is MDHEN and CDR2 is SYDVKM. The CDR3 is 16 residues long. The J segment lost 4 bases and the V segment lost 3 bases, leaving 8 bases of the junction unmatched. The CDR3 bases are TGTGCCAGCAGTTTGGGGGCAGGGGACAGGAAAAACATTCAGTACTTC. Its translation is CASSLGAGDRKNIQYF.

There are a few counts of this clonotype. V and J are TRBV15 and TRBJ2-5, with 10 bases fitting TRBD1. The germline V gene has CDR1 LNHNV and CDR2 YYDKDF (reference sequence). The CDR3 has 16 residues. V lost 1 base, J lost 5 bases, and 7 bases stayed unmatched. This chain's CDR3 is CATSRGGQGVRETQYF. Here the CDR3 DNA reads TGTGCCACCAGCAGAGGTGGACAGGGGGTCCGGGAGACCCAGTACTTC. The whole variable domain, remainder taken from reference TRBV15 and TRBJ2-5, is DAMVIQNPRYQVTQFGKPVTLSCSQTLNHNVMYWYQQKSSQAPKLLFHYYDKDFNNEADTPDNFQSRRPNTSFCFLDIRSPGLGDTAMYLCATSRGGQGVRETQYFGPGTRLLVL.

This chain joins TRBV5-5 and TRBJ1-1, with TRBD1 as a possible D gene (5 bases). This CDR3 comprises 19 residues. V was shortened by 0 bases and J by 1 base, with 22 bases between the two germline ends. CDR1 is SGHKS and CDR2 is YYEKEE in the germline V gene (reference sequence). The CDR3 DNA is TGTGCCAGCAGCTTGGGGTCCCCTGCTAGTACGGGGCCGAACACTGAAGCTTTCTTT. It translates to CASSLGSPASTGPNTEAFF.

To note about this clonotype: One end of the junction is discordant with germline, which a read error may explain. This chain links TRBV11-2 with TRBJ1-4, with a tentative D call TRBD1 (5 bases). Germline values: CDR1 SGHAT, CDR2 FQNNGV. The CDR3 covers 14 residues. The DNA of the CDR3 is TGTGCCAGCAGCCCCTCACGGGGGGGTGAAAAGCTGTTTTTT. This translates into CASSPSRGGEKLFF.

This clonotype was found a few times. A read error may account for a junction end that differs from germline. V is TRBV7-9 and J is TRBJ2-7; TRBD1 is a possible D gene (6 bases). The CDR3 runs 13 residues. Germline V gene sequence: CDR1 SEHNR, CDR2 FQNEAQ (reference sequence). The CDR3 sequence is CAGSPDRLYEQYF. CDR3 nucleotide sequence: TGTGCCGGCAGCCCGGACAGACTCTACGAGCAGTACTTC.

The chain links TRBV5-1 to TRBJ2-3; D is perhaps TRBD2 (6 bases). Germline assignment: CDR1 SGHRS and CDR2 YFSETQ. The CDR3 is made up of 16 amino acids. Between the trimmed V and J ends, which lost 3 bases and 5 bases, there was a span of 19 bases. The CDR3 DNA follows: TGCGCCAGCAGCTCTGCCAGCGGCCCCGGGGGAGATACGCAGTATTTT. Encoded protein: CASSSASGPGGDTQYF.

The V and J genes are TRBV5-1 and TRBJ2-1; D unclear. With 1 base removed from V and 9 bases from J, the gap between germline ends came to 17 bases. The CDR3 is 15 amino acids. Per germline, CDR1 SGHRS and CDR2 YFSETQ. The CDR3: CASSLQQSFVSEQFF. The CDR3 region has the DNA TGCGCCAGCAGCTTGCAGCAGTCCTTTGTATCTGAGCAGTTCTTC. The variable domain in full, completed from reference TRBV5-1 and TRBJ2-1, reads KAGVTQTPRYLIKTRGQQVTLSCSPISGHRSVSWYQQTPGQGLQFLFEYFSETQRNKGNFPGRFSGRQFSNSRSEMNVSTLELGDSALYLCASSLQQSFVSEQFFGPGTRLTVL.

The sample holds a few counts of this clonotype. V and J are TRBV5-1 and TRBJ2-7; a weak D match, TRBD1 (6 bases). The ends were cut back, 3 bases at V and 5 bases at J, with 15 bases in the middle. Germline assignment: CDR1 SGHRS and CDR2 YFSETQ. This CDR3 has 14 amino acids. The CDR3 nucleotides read TGCGCCAGCAGCTCGGGACAAACCGCGGACGAGCAGTACTTC. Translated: CASSSGQTADEQYF.

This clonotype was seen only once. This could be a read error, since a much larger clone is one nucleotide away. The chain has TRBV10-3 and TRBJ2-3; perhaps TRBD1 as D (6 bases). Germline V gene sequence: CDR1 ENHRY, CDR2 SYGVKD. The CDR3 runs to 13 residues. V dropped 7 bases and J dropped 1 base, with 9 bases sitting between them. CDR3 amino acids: CAITGGRTDTQYF. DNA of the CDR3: TGTGCCATCACTGGGGGCCGCACAGATACGCAGTATTTT.

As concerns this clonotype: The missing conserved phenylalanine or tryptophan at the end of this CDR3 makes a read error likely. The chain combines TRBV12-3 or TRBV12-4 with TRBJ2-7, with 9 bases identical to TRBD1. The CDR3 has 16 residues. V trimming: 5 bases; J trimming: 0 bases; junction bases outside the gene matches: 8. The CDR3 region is CASSHRDRVPSYEQYL. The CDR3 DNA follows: TGTGCCAGCAGTCACCGGGACAGGGTTCCCTCCTACGAGCAGTACCTC.

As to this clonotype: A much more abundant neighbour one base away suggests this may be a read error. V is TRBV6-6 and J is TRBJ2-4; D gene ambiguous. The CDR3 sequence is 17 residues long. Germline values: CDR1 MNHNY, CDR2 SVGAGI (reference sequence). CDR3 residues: CTSSYSHLPSAKNIQYF. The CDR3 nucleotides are TGTACCAGCAGTTACTCCCACCTACCGTCAGCCAAAAACATTCAGTACTTC.

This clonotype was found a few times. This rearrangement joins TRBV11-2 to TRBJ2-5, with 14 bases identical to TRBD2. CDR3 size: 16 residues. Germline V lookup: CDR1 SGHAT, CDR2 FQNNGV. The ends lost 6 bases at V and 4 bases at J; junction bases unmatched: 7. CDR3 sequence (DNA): TGTGCCAGCAGATCCCGACTAGCGGGGGGGCCAGAGACCCAGTACTTC. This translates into CASRSRLAGGPETQYF.

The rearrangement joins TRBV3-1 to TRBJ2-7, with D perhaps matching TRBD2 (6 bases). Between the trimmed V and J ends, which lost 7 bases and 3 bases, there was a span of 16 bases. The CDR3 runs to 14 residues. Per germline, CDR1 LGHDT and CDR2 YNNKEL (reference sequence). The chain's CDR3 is CASTPGLQYYEQYF. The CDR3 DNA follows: TGTGCCAGCACTCCGGGACTCCAGTACTACGAGCAGTACTTC.

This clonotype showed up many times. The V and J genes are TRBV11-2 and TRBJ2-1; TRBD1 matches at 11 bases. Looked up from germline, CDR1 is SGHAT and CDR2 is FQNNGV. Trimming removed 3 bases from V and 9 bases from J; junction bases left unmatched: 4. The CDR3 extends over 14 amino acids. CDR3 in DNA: TGTGCCAGCAGCTTGGACAGGGGGCAACTTGAGCAGTTCTTC. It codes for CASSLDRGQLEQFF.

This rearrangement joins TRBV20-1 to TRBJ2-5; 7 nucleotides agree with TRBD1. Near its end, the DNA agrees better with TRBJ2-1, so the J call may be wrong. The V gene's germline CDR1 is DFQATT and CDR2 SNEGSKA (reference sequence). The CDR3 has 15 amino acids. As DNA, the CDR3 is TGCAGTGCGGCCACCACCGGGACAGTACAAGAGACCCAGTTCTTC. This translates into CSAATTGTVQETQFF.

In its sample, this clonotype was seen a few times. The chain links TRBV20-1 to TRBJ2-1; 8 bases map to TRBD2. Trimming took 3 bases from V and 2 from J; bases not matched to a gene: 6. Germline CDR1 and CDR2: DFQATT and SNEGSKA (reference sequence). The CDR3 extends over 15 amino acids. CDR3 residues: CSASGPGLAYNEQFF. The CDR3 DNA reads TGCAGTGCTAGTGGCCCGGGACTAGCCTACAATGAGCAGTTCTTC.

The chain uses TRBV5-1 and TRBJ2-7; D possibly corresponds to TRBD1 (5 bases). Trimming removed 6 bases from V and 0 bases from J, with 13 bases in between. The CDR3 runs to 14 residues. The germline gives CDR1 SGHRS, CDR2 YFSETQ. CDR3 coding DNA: TGCGCCAGCAAACCACAGGAACTCTCCTACGAGCAGTACTTC. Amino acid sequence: CASKPQELSYEQYF.

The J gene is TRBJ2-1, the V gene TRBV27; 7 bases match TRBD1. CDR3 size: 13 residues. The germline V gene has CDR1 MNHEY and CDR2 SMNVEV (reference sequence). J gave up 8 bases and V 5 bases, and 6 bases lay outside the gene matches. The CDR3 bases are TGTGCCAGCAGTCCAGATAGGGGGCATGAGCAGTTCTTC. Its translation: CASSPDRGHEQFF.